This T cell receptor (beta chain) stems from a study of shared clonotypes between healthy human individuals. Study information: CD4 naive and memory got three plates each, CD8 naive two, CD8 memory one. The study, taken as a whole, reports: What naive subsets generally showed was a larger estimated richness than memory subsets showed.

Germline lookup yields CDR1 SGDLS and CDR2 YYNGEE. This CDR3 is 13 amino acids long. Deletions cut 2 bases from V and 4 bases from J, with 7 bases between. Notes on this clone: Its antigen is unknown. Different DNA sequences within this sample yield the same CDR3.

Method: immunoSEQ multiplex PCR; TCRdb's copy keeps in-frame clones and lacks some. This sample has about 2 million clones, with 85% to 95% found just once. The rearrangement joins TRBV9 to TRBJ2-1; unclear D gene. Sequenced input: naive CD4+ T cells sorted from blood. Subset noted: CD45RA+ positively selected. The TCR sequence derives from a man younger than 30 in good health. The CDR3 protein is CASSVAAYNEQFF. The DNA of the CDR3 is TGTGCCAGCAGCGTGGCCGCATACAATGAGCAGTTCTTC.